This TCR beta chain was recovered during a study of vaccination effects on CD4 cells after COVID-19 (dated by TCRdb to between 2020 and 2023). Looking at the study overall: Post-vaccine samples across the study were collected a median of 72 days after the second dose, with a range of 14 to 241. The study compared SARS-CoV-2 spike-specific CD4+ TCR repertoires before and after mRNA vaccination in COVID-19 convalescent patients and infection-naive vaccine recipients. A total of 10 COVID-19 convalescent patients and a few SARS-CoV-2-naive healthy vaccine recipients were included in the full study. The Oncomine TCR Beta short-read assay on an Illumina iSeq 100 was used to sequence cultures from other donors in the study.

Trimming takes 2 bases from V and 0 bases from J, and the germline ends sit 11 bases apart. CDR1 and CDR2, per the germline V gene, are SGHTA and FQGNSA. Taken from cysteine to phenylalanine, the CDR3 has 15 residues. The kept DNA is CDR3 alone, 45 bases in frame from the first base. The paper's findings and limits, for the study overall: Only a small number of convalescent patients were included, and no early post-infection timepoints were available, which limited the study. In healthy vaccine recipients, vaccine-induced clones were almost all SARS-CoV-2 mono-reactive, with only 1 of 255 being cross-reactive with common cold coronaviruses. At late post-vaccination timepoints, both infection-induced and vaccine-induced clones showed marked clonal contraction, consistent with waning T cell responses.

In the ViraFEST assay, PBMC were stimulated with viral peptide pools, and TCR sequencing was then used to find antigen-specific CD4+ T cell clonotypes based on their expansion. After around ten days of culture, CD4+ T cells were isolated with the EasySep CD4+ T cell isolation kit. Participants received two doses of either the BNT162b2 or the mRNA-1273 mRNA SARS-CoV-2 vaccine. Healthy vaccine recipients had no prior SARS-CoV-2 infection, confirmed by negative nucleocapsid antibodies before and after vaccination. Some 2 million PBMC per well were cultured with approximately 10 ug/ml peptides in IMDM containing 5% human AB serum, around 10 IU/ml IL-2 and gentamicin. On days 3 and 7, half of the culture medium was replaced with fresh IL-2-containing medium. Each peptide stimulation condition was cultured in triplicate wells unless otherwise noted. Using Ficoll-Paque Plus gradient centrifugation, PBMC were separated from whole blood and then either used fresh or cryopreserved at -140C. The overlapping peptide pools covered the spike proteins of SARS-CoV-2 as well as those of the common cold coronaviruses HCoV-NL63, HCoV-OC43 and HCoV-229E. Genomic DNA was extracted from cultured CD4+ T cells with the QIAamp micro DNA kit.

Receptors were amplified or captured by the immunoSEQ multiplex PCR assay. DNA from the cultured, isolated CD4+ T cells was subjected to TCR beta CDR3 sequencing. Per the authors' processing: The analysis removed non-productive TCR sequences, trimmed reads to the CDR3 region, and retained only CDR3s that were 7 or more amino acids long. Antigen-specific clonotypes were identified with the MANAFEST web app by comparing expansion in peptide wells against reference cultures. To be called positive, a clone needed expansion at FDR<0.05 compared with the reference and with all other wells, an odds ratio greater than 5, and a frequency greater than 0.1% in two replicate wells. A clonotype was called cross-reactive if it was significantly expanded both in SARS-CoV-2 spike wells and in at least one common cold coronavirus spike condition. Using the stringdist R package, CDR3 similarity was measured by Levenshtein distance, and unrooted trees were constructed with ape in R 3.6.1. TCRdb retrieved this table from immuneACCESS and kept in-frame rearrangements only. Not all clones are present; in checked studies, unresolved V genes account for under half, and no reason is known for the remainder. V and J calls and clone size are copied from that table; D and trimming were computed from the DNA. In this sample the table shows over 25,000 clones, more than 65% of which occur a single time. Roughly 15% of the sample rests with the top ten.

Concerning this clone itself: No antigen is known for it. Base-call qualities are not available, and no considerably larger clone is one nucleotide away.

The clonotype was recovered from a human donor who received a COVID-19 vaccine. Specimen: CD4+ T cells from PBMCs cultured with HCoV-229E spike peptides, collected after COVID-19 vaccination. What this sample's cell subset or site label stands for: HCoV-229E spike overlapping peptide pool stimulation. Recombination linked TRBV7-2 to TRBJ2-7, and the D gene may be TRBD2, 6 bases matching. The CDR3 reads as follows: CASSLNVGSSYEQYF. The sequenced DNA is TGTGCCAGCAGCTTAAATGTCGGGAGCTCCTACGAGCAGTACTTC.